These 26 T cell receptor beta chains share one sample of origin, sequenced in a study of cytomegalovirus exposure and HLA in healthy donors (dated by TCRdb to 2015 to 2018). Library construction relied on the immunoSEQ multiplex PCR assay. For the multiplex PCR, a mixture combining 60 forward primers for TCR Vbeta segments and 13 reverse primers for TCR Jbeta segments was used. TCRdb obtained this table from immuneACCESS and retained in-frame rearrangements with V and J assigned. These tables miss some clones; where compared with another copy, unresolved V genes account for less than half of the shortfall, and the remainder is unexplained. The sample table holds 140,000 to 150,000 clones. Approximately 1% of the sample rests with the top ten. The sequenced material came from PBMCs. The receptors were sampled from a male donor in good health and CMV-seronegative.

The CDR3 region has the DNA TGTGCCAGCAGCGTAGTGCCTAGCGGGGGCGAGCAGTACTTC. This sequence encodes CASSVVPSGGEQYF. The chain uses TRBV9 and TRBJ2-7; 10 bases are a match to TRBD2. V was pared by 0 bases and J by 6 bases, with 3 bases of the junction left unmatched. CDR3 size: 14 residues. Germline-derived CDR1 and CDR2 are SGDLS and YYNGEE.

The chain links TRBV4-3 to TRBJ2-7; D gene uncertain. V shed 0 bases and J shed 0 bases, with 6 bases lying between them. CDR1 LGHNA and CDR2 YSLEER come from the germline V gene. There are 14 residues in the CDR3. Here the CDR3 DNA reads TGCGCCAGCAGCCAAGATTTAATCTCCTACGAGCAGTACTTC. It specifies CASSQDLISYEQYF.

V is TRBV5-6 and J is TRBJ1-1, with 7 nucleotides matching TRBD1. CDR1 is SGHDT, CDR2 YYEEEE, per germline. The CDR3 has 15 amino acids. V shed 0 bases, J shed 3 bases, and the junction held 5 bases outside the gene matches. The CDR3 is CASSLGVTGDTEAFF. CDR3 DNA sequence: TGTGCCAGCAGCTTGGGGGTTACAGGGGACACTGAAGCTTTCTTT.

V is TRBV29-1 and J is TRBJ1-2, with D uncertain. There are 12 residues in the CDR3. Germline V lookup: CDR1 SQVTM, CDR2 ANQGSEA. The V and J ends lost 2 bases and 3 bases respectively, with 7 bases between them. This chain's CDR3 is CSVEQVYYGYTF. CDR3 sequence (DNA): TGCAGCGTTGAACAGGTGTACTATGGCTACACCTTC.

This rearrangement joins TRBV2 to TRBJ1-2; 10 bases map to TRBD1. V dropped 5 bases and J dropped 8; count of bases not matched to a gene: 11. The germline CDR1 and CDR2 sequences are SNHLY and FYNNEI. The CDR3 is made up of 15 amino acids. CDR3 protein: CASSSSRQGARGYTF. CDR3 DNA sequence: TGTGCCAGCAGTTCTTCTCGACAGGGGGCGCGGGGCTACACCTTC.

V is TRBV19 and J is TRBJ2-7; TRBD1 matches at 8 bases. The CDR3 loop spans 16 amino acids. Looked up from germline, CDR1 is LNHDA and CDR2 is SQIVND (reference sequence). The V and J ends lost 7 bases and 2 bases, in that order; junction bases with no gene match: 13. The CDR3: CASTHRAGGNAYEQYF. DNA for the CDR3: TGTGCCAGTACCCATCGTGCAGGGGGCAACGCCTACGAGCAGTACTTC.

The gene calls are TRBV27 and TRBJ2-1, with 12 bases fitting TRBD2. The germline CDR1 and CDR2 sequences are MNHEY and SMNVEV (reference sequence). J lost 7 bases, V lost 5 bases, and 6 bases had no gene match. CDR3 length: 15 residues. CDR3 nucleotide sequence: TGTGCCAGCAGTCGGACTAGCGGGATAGTGAATGAGCAGTTCTTC. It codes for CASSRTSGIVNEQFF.

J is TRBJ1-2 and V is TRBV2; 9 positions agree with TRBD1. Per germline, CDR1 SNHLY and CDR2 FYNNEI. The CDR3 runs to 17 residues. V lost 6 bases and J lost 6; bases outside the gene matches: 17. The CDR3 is CASREALIRTGVDGYTF. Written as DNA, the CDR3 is TGTGCCAGCAGGGAGGCACTCATCCGGACAGGGGTTGATGGCTACACCTTC. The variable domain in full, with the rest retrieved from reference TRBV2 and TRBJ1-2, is EPEVTQTPSHQVTQMGQEVILRCVPISNHLYFYWYRQILGQKVEFLVSFYNNEISEKSEIFDDQFSVERPDGSNFTLKIRSTKLEDSAMYFCASREALIRTGVDGYTFGSGTRLTVV.

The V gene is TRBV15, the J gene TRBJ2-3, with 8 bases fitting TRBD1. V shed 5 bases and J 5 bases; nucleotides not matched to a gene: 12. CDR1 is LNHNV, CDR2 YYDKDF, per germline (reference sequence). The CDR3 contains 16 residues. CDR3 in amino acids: CATSPYRDRPGDTQYF. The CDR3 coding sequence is TGTGCCACCAGCCCCTATCGGGACAGGCCAGGAGATACGCAGTATTTT.

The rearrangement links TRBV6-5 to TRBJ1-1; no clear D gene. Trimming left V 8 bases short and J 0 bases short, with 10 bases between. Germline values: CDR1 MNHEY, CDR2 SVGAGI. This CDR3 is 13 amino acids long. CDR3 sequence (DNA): TGTGCCAGCCGCACATTGATGAACACTGAAGCTTTCTTT. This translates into CASRTLMNTEAFF.

The CDR3 DNA sequence: TGTGCCAGCAGCCATCTATCAGGGGACCAAAGCTATGGCTACACCTTC. This translates into CASSHLSGDQSYGYTF. The rearrangement joins TRBV4-2 to TRBJ1-2; tentatively, D is TRBD1 (6 bases). V dropped 3 bases and J dropped 4 bases, with 18 bases sitting between them. Germline CDR1 reads LGHNA; CDR2 reads YNFKEQ. The CDR3 consists of 16 residues.

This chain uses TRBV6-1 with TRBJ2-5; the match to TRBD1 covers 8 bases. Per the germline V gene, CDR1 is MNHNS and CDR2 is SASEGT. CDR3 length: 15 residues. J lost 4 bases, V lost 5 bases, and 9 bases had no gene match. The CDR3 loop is CASSLRTGTRETQYF. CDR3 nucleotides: TGTGCCAGCAGTCTCCGGACAGGGACGAGAGAGACCCAGTACTTC.

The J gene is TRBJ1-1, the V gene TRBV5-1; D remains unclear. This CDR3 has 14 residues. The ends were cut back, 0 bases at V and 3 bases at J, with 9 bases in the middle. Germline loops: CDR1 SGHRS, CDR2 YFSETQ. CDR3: CASSLAAEDTEAFF. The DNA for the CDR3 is TGCGCCAGCAGCTTGGCAGCGGAGGACACTGAAGCTTTCTTT. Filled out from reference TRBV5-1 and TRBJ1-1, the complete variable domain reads KAGVTQTPRYLIKTRGQQVTLSCSPISGHRSVSWYQQTPGQGLQFLFEYFSETQRNKGNFPGRFSGRQFSNSRSEMNVSTLELGDSALYLCASSLAAEDTEAFFGQGTRLTVV.

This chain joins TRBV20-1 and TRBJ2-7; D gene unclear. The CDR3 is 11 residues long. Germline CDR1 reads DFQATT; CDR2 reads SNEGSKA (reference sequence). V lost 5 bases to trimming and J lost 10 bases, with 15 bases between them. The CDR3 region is CSARLTPHQYF. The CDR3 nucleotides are TGCAGTGCTCGCCTAACCCCTCACCAGTACTTC.

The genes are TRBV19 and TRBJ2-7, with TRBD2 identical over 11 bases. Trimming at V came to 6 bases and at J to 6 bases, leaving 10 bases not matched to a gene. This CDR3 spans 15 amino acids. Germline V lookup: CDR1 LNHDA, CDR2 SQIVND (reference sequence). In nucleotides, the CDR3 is TGTGCCAGTAGGCCGGGTTCTAGCGGGAGGAGCGAGCAGTACTTC. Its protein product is CASRPGSSGRSEQYF.

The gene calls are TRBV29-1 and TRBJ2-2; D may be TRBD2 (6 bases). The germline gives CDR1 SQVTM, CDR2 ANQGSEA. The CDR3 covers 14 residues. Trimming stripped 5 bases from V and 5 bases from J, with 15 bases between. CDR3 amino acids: CSVQQLGRTGELFF. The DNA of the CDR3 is TGCAGCGTTCAACAATTGGGGAGGACCGGGGAGCTGTTTTTT.

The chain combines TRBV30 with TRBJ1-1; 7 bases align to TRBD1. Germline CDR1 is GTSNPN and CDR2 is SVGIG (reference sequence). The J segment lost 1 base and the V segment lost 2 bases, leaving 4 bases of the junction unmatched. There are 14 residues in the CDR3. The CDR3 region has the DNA TGTGCCTGGAGTCGGGACAGCGGGAACACTGAAGCTTTCTTT. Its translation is CAWSRDSGNTEAFF.

In DNA, the CDR3 is TGTGCCTGGAGTGGTACAGGGAACCACGAGCAGTACTTC. Its protein product is CAWSGTGNHEQYF. J is TRBJ2-7 and V is TRBV30; D perhaps matches TRBD1 (6 bases). Trimming removed 1 base at V and 5 bases at J, with 12 bases between. Germline V gene lookup returns CDR1 GTSNPN and CDR2 SVGIG (reference sequence). This CDR3 spans 13 amino acids.

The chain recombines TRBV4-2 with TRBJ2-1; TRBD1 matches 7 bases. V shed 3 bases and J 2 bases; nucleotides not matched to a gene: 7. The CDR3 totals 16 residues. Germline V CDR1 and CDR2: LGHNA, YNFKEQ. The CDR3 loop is CASSHGQAEPYNEQFF. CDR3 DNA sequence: TGTGCCAGCAGCCATGGACAGGCAGAACCCTACAATGAGCAGTTCTTC.

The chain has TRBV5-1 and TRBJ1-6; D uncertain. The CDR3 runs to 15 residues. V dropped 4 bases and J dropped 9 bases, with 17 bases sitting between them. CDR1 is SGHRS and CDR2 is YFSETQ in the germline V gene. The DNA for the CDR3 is TGCGCCAGCAGCGCGGAGGCTACAGAGAGTTCACCCCTCCACTTT. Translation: CASSAEATESSPLHF.

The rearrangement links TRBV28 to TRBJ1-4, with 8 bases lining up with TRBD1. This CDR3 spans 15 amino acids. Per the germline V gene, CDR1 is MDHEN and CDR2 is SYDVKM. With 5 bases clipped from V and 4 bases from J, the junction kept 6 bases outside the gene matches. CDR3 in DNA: TGTGCCAGCAGTGCACAGGGGGAGGGTAATGAAAAACTGTTTTTT. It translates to CASSAQGEGNEKLFF.

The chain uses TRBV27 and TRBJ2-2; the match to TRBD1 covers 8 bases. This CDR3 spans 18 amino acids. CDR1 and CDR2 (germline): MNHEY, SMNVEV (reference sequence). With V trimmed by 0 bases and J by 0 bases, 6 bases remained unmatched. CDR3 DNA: TGTGCCAGCAGTTTATCGGGACAGGCCGCCGCGAACACCGGGGAGCTGTTTTTT. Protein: CASSLSGQAAANTGELFF.

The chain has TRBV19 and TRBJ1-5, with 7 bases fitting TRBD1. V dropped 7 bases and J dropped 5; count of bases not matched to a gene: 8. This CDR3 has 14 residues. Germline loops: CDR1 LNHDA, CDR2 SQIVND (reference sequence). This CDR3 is CASTPQGFHQPQHF. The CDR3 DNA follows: TGTGCCAGTACCCCACAGGGGTTCCATCAGCCCCAGCATTTT. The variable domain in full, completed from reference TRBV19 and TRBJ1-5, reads DGGITQSPKYLFRKEGQNVTLSCEQNLNHDAMYWYRQDPGQGLRLIYYSQIVNDFQKGDIAEGYSVSREKKESFPLTVTSAQKNPTAFYLCASTPQGFHQPQHFGDGTRLSIL.

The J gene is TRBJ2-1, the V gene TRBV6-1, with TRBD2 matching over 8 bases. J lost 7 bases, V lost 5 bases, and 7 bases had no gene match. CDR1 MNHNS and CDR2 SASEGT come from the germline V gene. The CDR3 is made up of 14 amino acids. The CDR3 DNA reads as TGTGCCAGCAGTCCCGGGACTAGACGGAATGAGCAGTTCTTC. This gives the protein CASSPGTRRNEQFF.

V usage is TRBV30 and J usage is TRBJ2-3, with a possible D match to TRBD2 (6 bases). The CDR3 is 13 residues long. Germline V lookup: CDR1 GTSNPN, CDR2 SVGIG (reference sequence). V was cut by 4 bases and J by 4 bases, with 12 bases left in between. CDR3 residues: CAWNLARADTQYF. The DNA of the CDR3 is TGTGCCTGGAACCTAGCGAGGGCAGATACGCAGTATTTT.

The CDR3: CASSPGVRGSPLHF. CDR3 DNA sequence: TGTGCCAGCAGCCCAGGGGTCAGGGGTTCACCCCTCCACTTT. V usage is TRBV28 and J usage is TRBJ1-6, with D perhaps matching TRBD1 (6 bases). Trimming took 6 bases from V and 9 from J, leaving 15 bases between them. This CDR3 spans 14 amino acids. Germline values: CDR1 MDHEN, CDR2 SYDVKM.